The rows below give T cell receptor beta chains drawn from one sample of a study of blood T cell repertoires in COVID-19. Profiled with immunoSEQ multiplex PCR; TCRdb holds only in-frame clones, not every one. Counted here are more than 95,000 clones, more than 75% occurring once; the ten biggest clones make up about 1.5%. The material sequenced was peripheral blood. The receptors shown here come from a human donor in a cohort sampled during active COVID-19. Each CDR3 is given with its conserved first and last residue. Each record gives: D gene, V gene, J gene, clone size, CDR3 DNA, CDR3 protein. The D gene is left open where the match is weak. Size values are once, few and many counts, or a class for expanded clones, and some rows have none.

D: TRBD2
V: TRBV7-7
J: TRBJ2-2
size: few
DNA: TGTGCTAGCAGCCCGACGGGGACTAGCAGCACCGGGGAGCTGTTTTTT
CDR3: CASSPTGTSSTGELFF

D: NA
V: TRBV19
J: TRBJ2-3
size: NA
DNA: TGTGCCAGTAGTATAGAAAGAAACAGGGCCCTCACCACAGATACGCAGTATTTT
CDR3: CASSIERNRALTTDTQYF

D: TRBD2
V: TRBV6-1
J: TRBJ2-1
size: NA
DNA: TGTGCCAGCAGTGCTCCCGGGACTAGCGGGACCTATGAGCAGTTCTTC
CDR3: CASSAPGTSGTYEQFF

D: NA
V: TRBV30
J: TRBJ1-4
size: NA
DNA: TGTGCCTGGAGTGTATCTAACGCGAATGAAAAACTGTTTTTT
CDR3: CAWSVSNANEKLFF

D: TRBD2
V: TRBV11-2
J: TRBJ2-7
size: NA
DNA: TGTGCCAGCAGCTTAGCCGTAGCGGGAACTAGCTCCTACGAGCAGTACTTC
CDR3: CASSLAVAGTSSYEQYF

D: TRBD2
V: TRBV15
J: TRBJ2-1
size: NA
DNA: TGTGCCACCAGCAGAGACGTAGCGGGGGCCCGCCTAGGGGAGCAGTTCTTC
CDR3: CATSRDVAGARLGEQFF

D: NA
V: TRBV6-8
J: TRBJ2-3
size: NA
DNA: TGTGCCAGCAGTTACTCCTCAGTCTCCACCGACGGCGGGAGCACAGATACGCAGTATTTT
CDR3: CASSYSSVSTDGGSTDTQYF

D: NA
V: TRBV19
J: TRBJ2-7
size: NA
DNA: TGTGCCAGTAGTATTCGGCGGTTAAGCTCCTACGAGCAGTACTTC
CDR3: CASSIRRLSSYEQYF

D: NA
V: TRBV6-5
J: TRBJ1-2
size: NA
DNA: TGTGCCAGCAGTTACTCGGCCGACAGTAACTATGGCTACACCTTC
CDR3: CASSYSADSNYGYTF

D: NA
V: TRBV28
J: TRBJ2-7
size: NA
DNA: TGTGCCAGCAGCTATACCTACGAGCAGTACTTC
CDR3: CASSYTYEQYF

D: NA
V: TRBV19
J: TRBJ1-5
size: NA
DNA: TGTGCCAGTAGTATACGGCGACAGTCTAATCAGCCCCAGCATTTT
CDR3: CASSIRRQSNQPQHF

D: NA
V: TRBV5-5
J: TRBJ2-6
size: NA
DNA: TGTGCCAGCAGCTTGTTAATAGAACAGGGTGTCTCTGGGGCCAACGTCCTGACTTTC
CDR3: CASSLLIEQGVSGANVLTF

D: NA
V: TRBV6-1
J: TRBJ2-2
size: NA
DNA: TGTGCCAGCAGTGGGCCGGTGGGAGACGCAACCGGGGAGCTGTTTTTT
CDR3: CASSGPVGDATGELFF

D: TRBD2
V: TRBV7-2
J: TRBJ2-7
size: NA
DNA: TGTGCCAGCAGCCTACTAGCGGGGGGTGTCTCCTACGAGCAGTACTTC
CDR3: CASSLLAGGVSYEQYF

D: NA
V: TRBV5-1
J: TRBJ1-1
size: NA
DNA: TGCGCCAGCAGCCTCGGACAAGCTGGCACAACTGAAGCTTTCTTT
CDR3: CASSLGQAGTTEAFF

D: NA
V: TRBV24-1
J: TRBJ2-3
size: NA
DNA: TGTGCCACCAGTGGAGGAGGGGTCACAGATACGCAGTATTTT
CDR3: CATSGGGVTDTQYF

D: TRBD2
V: TRBV6-1
J: TRBJ2-3
size: NA
DNA: TGTGCCAGCAGTGAAGCTCTCCCGGGAGGATCCACAGATACGCAGTATTTT
CDR3: CASSEALPGGSTDTQYF

D: NA
V: TRBV28
J: TRBJ2-2
size: NA
DNA: TGTGCCAGCAGTTTAGGTGGAGGGGACACCGGGGAGCTGTTTTTT
CDR3: CASSLGGGDTGELFF

D: NA
V: TRBV4-1
J: TRBJ2-7
size: few
DNA: TGCGCCAGCAGCCAGACAGCCGCCGGTCGTAGCTCCTACGAGCAGTACTTC
CDR3: CASSQTAAGRSSYEQYF

D: NA
V: TRBV24-1
J: TRBJ2-6
size: NA
DNA: TGTGCCACCAGTGATTTTACAGACGGGGCCAACGTCCTGACTTTC
CDR3: CATSDFTDGANVLTF

D: NA
V: TRBV4-1
J: TRBJ2-7
size: NA
DNA: TGCGCCAGCAGGCCAACAGGGAACCACGAGCAGTACTTC
CDR3: CASRPTGNHEQYF

D: TRBD2
V: TRBV7-7
J: TRBJ2-2
size: few
DNA: TGTGCTAGCAGCGTGACCGGGACTAGCGTCCCCGGGGAGCTGTTTTTT
CDR3: CASSVTGTSVPGELFF

D: NA
V: TRBV7-6
J: TRBJ2-1
size: NA
DNA: TGTGCCAGCAGCTTGCGGGGACGGGGTGAGCAGTTCTTC
CDR3: CASSLRGRGEQFF

D: NA
V: TRBV7-9
J: TRBJ2-2
size: NA
DNA: TGTGCCAGCAGACCTACCGGGATAGGAAACACCGGGGAGCTGTTTTTT
CDR3: CASRPTGIGNTGELFF